The sequence of this T cell receptor (beta chain) was determined in a study of T cells after yellow fever vaccination. CDR1 SEHNR and CDR2 FQNEAQ come from the germline V gene (reference sequence). The CDR3 spans 15 residues. V lost 4 bases and J lost 4, with 14 bases in between. In this sample, this clonotype turned up many times. The antigen remains unidentified. Study observations and caveats: Reappearance after the booster was observed for most primary-vaccination clones (roughly 97% CD4, over 70% CD8). The CD4 compartment and the CD8 compartment contained a small share of clonotypes in common.

The TCR cDNA carried a universal primer site and UMIs from 5'RACE template switching. TCRdb used MiXCR to reprocess the 5' RACE reads, holding one entry per CDR3 protein. This table has roughly 120,000 distinct CDR3 sequences, 7.2% appearing once. V gene TRBV7-9 combines with J gene TRBJ1-3; D might be TRBD1 (5 bases). Sequencing used CD4+ T cells sorted from PBMCs, obtained 35 to 50 days after the first yellow fever vaccination. The sequence was obtained from a man aged 18 to 29 who received the YFV17D yellow fever vaccine. The chain's CDR3 is CASSSGQGDGNTIYF. Here the CDR3 DNA reads TGTGCCAGCAGCTCGGGTCAGGGTGACGGAAACACCATATATTTT.